This T cell receptor beta chain was profiled in a study of blood T cell repertoires in COVID-19 (dated by TCRdb to the early 2020s). Concerning the study at large: Collaborator samples came from the United States, Italy and Spain and covered acute and convalescent phases of COVID-19. The prospective study material was composed of cDNA or gDNA derived from T cells, B-cell-depleted T cells, or PBMCs. Subjects who had been exposed to COVID-19, were actively infected with it, or had recovered from it provided the deeply sampled blood TCRbeta repertoires that made up the dataset. The repertoires were made available in a free public database intended to serve as a resource for research on the immune response to SARS-CoV-2. The samples were drawn from the first 160 participants of the ongoing ImmuneRACE study and from 950 to 1,500 subjects provided by 6 global collaborators. Nearly every sample came with metadata listing a de-identified subject ID, COVID-19 status, age in years and sex. Where available, HLA class I and class II types were taken from metadata supplied by the sample provider and were not determined by assay-based typing.

A word on this clone: Its antigen is still unknown. No base qualities exist here, and no much larger clone lies one base off it.

From its cysteine to its phenylalanine, the CDR3 spans 13 amino acids. Just CDR3 DNA is preserved here, 39 bases in frame from base 1. CDR1 and CDR2 are read off the germline V gene (reference sequence) as LGHDT and YNNKEL. V is clipped by 6 bases and J by 6 bases, and the sequence between their germline boundaries is 9 bases long. Broader findings and caveats from the paper: The amount of clinical and demographic metadata varied by source and participant and was provided uncurated.

TCRbeta CDR3 regions were amplified from genomic DNA by means of the immunoSEQ Assay, a bias-controlled multiplex PCR. Under the source paper's analysis protocol: The number of nucleated cells in each sample was estimated from the amplification of reference gene primers within the assay. To quantify the absolute abundance of each unique TCRbeta CDR3 rearrangement, sequence reads were collapsed and filtered. For each sample, productive Simpson clonality was calculated by taking the square root of Simpson's diversity index across productive rearrangements. This immuneACCESS table, as held by TCRdb, lists in-frame sequences with V and J called but not all clones. Of the missing ones, under half trace to an unresolved V gene in checked studies; the others have no known cause. The D gene and trimming were derived from the DNA, and the V and J assignments and clone size from that table. In all, the sample holds 55,000 to 65,000 clones, and approximately 84% of those were seen once. The top ten constitute roughly 23% of the sample.

Collaborating institutions collected whole blood in K2EDTA tubes following their own protocols. Collaborator samples were shipped for TCRbeta analysis as frozen whole blood, isolated PBMCs, or DNA extracted from either sample type. The clonotype originates from a human donor in a cohort sampled during active COVID-19. Sequenced sample: peripheral blood. The V and J segments used are TRBV3-1 (or the pseudogene TRBV3-2) and TRBJ2-6; the D segment cannot be called with confidence. The nucleotide sequence is TGTGCCAGCAGACCAACAAAGGCCAACGTCCTGACTTTC. This is translated as CASRPTKANVLTF.